The next 15 T cell receptor beta chains were all read from a single sample in a study of beta chain features in type 1 diabetes. Expressed TCRB transcripts were sequenced after all isolated RNA was converted to cDNA. Assay: immunoSEQ multiplex PCR; the TCRdb copy retains only in-frame clones and omits some. This table has hundreds of thousands of clones, over 12% appearing once. Material for sequencing was naive CD4+ T cells from blood. The receptors shown here come from a woman aged 35 to 49 in good health.

The chain is built from TRBV10-3 and TRBJ1-4; no reliable D call. With 3 bases removed from V and 7 bases from J, the gap between germline ends came to 15 bases. This CDR3 has 15 residues. Germline V lookup: CDR1 ENHRY, CDR2 SYGVKD. The CDR3 loop is CAISDRGAGAEKLFF. In DNA form, the CDR3 reads TGTGCCATCAGTGACCGGGGTGCCGGCGCTGAAAAACTGTTTTTT.

This clone appeared a single time. The rearrangement joins TRBV15 to TRBJ1-1; D is unresolved. The CDR3 spans 13 residues. V lost 4 bases and J lost 3, with 9 bases in between. Per germline, CDR1 LNHNV and CDR2 YYDKDF (reference sequence). The CDR3 sequence is CATSTRSDTEAFF. CDR3 in DNA: TGTGCCACCAGCACCAGGTCTGACACTGAAGCTTTCTTT.

This clone was picked up a small number of times. The chain's CDR3 is CASSLPRQGWDEKLFF. DNA for the CDR3: TGTGCCAGCAGCTTACCCAGACAAGGATGGGATGAAAAACTGTTTTTT. This chain connects TRBV7-2 to TRBJ1-4; no definite D call. Germline-derived CDR1 and CDR2 are SGHTA and FQGNSA. CDR3 size: 16 residues. Trimming removed 2 bases at V and 6 bases at J, with 16 bases between.

This clone was seen a few times. This chain uses TRBV27 with TRBJ2-1, with a weak D call TRBD2 (6 bases). The germline CDR1 and CDR2 sequences are MNHEY and SMNVEV (reference sequence). This CDR3 spans 15 amino acids. V shed 3 bases and J shed 4 bases, with 13 bases lying between them. The CDR3 DNA reads as TGTGCCAGCAGTTTCGGCCTAGCGCAATACAATGAGCAGTTCTTC. It codes for CASSFGLAQYNEQFF.

The CDR3 sequence is CASSPWGQGEAFF. The CDR3 region has the DNA TGTGCCAGCTCACCATGGGGACAGGGCGAAGCTTTCTTT. V and J are TRBV18 and TRBJ1-1; 9 bases map to TRBD1. Per the germline V gene, CDR1 is KGHSH and CDR2 is LQKENI. CDR3 length: 13 amino acids. Trimming cost V 2 bases and J 8 bases; bases outside gene matches: 3.

This rearrangement joins TRBV5-1 to TRBJ2-5; weak D call: TRBD2 (5 bases). There are 15 residues in the CDR3. The germline gives CDR1 SGHRS, CDR2 YFSETQ. V shed 2 bases and J shed 3 bases, with 14 bases lying between them. The CDR3 sequence: CASSFSVAGEETQYF. In DNA, the CDR3 is TGCGCCAGCAGCTTTAGTGTTGCGGGTGAAGAGACCCAGTACTTC.

The chain has TRBV19 and TRBJ2-7; 7 nucleotides align to TRBD1. V gave up 8 bases and J gave up 2 bases; unmatched junction bases: 9. Germline V gene sequence: CDR1 LNHDA, CDR2 SQIVND (reference sequence). The CDR3 length is 14 residues. CDR3 loop: CASSNGQATYEQYF. The CDR3 DNA follows: TGTGCCAGTTCTAACGGACAGGCAACCTACGAGCAGTACTTC.

This clone was observed a few times. This chain uses TRBV2 with TRBJ2-3, with 14 bases matching TRBD2. V lost 1 base to trimming and J lost 4 bases; unmatched junction nucleotides: 4. Per germline, CDR1 SNHLY and CDR2 FYNNEI. There are 17 residues in the CDR3. The CDR3 nucleotides read TGTGCCAGCAGTGAAGGACTAGCGGGGGGGTGGGCAGATACGCAGTATTTT. Residues: CASSEGLAGGWADTQYF.

The gene calls are TRBV6-5 and TRBJ2-7; 9 nucleotides align to TRBD1. Losses at the gene ends were 7 bases for V and 2 bases for J; bases not matched to a gene: 9. The CDR3 covers 15 residues. The germline gives CDR1 MNHEY, CDR2 SVGAGI. CDR3 sequence reads: CASIPPGTGTYEQYF. The CDR3 DNA is TGTGCCAGCATACCCCCCGGGACAGGGACCTACGAGCAGTACTTC.

The rearrangement uses TRBV7-2 and TRBJ1-2; perhaps TRBD1 as D (6 bases). Germline CDR1 and CDR2: SGHTA and FQGNSA. This CDR3 is 15 amino acids long. The V end was cut by 0 bases, the J end by 4 bases, with 12 bases between. The CDR3 loop is CASSLAQGNAYGYTF. In DNA form, the CDR3 reads TGTGCCAGCAGCTTAGCCCAGGGGAATGCCTATGGCTACACCTTC.

The chain combines TRBV27 with TRBJ1-6; 7 nucleotides line up with TRBD1. Germline V gives CDR1 MNHEY, CDR2 SMNVEV (reference sequence). The ends lost 6 bases at V and 8 bases at J; junction bases unmatched: 16. The length of the CDR3 is 17 residues. The CDR3 sequence is CASREHRGLSSDSPLHF. The DNA for the CDR3 is TGTGCCAGCAGAGAACACAGGGGCCTTTCGTCTGATTCACCCCTCCACTTT.

This sequence joins TRBV11-2 and TRBJ2-7; a weak D match, TRBD2 (6 bases). CDR3 length equals 14 residues. Germline V lookup: CDR1 SGHAT, CDR2 FQNNGV. Trimming shortened V by 5 bases and J by 4 bases, and 15 bases separated the two germline ends. The CDR3 DNA is TGTGCCAGCAGCCAACCGGGACTCCAGTACGAGCAGTACTTC. It translates to CASSQPGLQYEQYF.

This clone was counted a few times. This CDR3 reads CAITPLRGAEAFF. In DNA, the CDR3 is TGTGCCATCACCCCACTCAGGGGTGCTGAAGCTTTCTTT. The chain carries TRBV10-3 and TRBJ1-1; perhaps TRBD1 as D (6 bases). Germline V gene lookup returns CDR1 ENHRY and CDR2 SYGVKD. V was trimmed by 7 bases and J by 6 bases, leaving 15 bases between them. CDR3 length: 13 amino acids.

CDR3 amino acids: CASRPSGGELFF. CDR3 nucleotides: TGTGCCAGCAGACCGTCGGGCGGGGAGCTGTTTTTT. The chain couples TRBV11-3 to TRBJ2-2, with unresolved D. This CDR3 is 12 amino acids long. V shed 6 bases and J shed 7 bases, with 9 bases lying between them. The germline V gene has CDR1 SGHNT and CDR2 YENEEA.

This clone was recorded a few times. This chain uses TRBV29-1 with TRBJ1-1; 8 nucleotides line up with TRBD1. The CDR3 is 13 residues long. Germline assignment: CDR1 SQVTM and CDR2 ANQGSEA. V trimming: 7 bases; J trimming: 1 base; junction bases outside the gene matches: 5. The CDR3, as DNA: TGCAGCGCCGGACAGGGCGGGAACACTGAAGCTTTCTTT. Protein sequence: CSAGQGGNTEAFF.